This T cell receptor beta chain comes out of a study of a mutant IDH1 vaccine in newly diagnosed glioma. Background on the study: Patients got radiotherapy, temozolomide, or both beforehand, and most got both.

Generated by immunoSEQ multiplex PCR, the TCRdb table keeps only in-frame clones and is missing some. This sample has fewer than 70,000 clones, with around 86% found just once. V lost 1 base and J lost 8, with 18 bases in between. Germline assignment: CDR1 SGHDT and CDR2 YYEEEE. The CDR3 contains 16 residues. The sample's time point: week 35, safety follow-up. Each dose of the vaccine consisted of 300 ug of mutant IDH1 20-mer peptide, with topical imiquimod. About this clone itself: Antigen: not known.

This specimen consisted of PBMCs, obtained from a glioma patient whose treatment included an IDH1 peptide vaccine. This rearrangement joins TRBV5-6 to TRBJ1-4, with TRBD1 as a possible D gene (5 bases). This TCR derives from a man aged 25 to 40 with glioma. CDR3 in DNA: TGTGCCAGCAGCTTGCTCACAGGACAAGGGGACGAAAAACTGTTTTTT. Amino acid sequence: CASSLLTGQGDEKLFF.